This T cell receptor (beta chain) was observed in a study of T cells in Graves' hyperthyroidism and ophthalmopathy (dated by TCRdb to about 2019). About the full investigation: Peripheral blood samples were taken at initial diagnosis, before any treatment was given. To identify distinguishing TCR V-J signatures, a discovery cohort of about a hundred patients was used, comprising roughly 45 with Graves' ophthalmopathy and 57 with stable Graves' hyperthyroidism. An independent validation cohort of around 19 hyperthyroidism patients and approximately 17 patients who later progressed to ophthalmopathy tested prospective prediction of ophthalmopathy. The 75 to 100 discovery patients were randomly split 7:3 into training and test sets. The study also compared thyroid tissue and blood T-cell repertoires from about six Graves' hyperthyroidism patients. Once sampling was done, hyperthyroidism patients were given methimazole at a starting dose of 30 mg daily, whereas ophthalmopathy patients were given high-dose intravenous methylprednisolone. According to the paper, TCR Vbeta CDR3 sequencing was carried out on 135 peripheral blood samples, which came from fewer than 50 ophthalmopathy, around 74 hyperthyroidism and approximately 17 progressor patients.

V lost 4 bases and J lost 7 bases, and the count of bases not matched to a germline gene is 7. The CDR3 holds 15 amino acids from the cysteine to the phenylalanine. Here the CDR3 DNA is all that survives: 45 bases in frame from base 1. Via the germline V gene, CDR1 is SGHTA and CDR2 FQGNSA. Worth noting for this clonotype: Its antigen remains unidentified. Base qualities are not at hand, and no much larger clone is one base apart.

A patient counted as having stable Graves' hyperthyroidism if no progression to ophthalmopathy occurred over 18 months of follow-up. The hyperthyroidism patients were between 18 and 65 years old and newly diagnosed, with a disease duration of less than 2 months. Any patient with an uncontrolled infection, another autoimmune disease, pregnancy or lactation was excluded. Diagnoses were established on the basis of clinical symptoms, serum thyroxine and TRAb, thyroid ultrasound, and orbital computed tomography. PBMCs were separated from under 11 ml of fresh peripheral blood using Ficoll-Paque density gradient centrifugation. Total RNA was extracted using Trizol reagent, and RNA quality was assessed on an Agilent 2100 Bioanalyzer. The TCR beta CDR3 regions were amplified from the RNA transcripts. The first round of RT-PCR for the TCR CDR3 was performed with the HTBI primer set and the Qiagen OneStep RT-PCR kit. Libraries were constructed in a second round of multiplex PCR, after which size selection and purification were performed. Libraries were sequenced paired-end with 100 bp reads on an Illumina HiSeq2000. Regarding the original processing steps: SOAPnuke was used to process the raw data, removing reads that contained adapters or uncalled bases, had a mean Phred below 15, or lacked an exact match to the constant primer or identifier. COPE v1.2.5 was used to merge high-quality paired reads, and clonotypes were defined as unique nucleotide sequences. MiTCR v1.1 was used to align clonotypes to the IMGT TRBV, TRBD and TRBJ reference segments. Only V-J combinations with frequency above 0.0001, covering about 99% of repertoires, were analysed. A TCS score was defined as the ratio between F50 (clonal expansion) and ExV (chaos), using BLOSUM62-based TCRdist between CDR3 peptides within each V-J. Welch's t-statistics and random forest reduced roughly 500 V-J features to roughly 13, which were used in a naive Bayes classifier (R e1071). The public reads were quality trimmed at Q25 with fastp and then assembled into clones with MiXCR by TCRdb, keeping productive beta chains. Every CDR3 protein is listed once, alongside the most common genes and DNA of its rows. The V and J calls here are based on TCRdb, not the publication. The sample data list 210,000 or so distinct CDR3 sequences, and 17% of these were observed just once. Of the sample, under 65% falls within the top ten clones.

The full study reports these points: A 13 V-J signature model separated ophthalmopathy from stable hyperthyroidism, with around 88% sensitivity and approximately 81% specificity in cross-validation and 80%/75% in testing. No statistical method was used to fix the sample size in advance, and group allocation was not hidden from the investigators. During validation, the model predicted progression to ophthalmopathy a median of roughly six months ahead of onset, with roughly 65% sensitivity and about 75% specificity. Blood samples also contained most of the expanded thyroid clonotypes (frequency above 0.001), which suggests that blood repertoires may reflect thyroid immune responses.

The TCR sequence derives from a man aged 45 to 65 with Graves' hyperthyroidism. Recombination linked TRBV7-2 to TRBJ2-1; 10 central bases correspond to TRBD2. The sample taken for sequencing was blood. Here is the DNA: TGTGCCAGCAGCTCACGGCTGACTAGCGGGAATGAGCAGTTCTTC. Protein translation: CASSSRLTSGNEQFF.